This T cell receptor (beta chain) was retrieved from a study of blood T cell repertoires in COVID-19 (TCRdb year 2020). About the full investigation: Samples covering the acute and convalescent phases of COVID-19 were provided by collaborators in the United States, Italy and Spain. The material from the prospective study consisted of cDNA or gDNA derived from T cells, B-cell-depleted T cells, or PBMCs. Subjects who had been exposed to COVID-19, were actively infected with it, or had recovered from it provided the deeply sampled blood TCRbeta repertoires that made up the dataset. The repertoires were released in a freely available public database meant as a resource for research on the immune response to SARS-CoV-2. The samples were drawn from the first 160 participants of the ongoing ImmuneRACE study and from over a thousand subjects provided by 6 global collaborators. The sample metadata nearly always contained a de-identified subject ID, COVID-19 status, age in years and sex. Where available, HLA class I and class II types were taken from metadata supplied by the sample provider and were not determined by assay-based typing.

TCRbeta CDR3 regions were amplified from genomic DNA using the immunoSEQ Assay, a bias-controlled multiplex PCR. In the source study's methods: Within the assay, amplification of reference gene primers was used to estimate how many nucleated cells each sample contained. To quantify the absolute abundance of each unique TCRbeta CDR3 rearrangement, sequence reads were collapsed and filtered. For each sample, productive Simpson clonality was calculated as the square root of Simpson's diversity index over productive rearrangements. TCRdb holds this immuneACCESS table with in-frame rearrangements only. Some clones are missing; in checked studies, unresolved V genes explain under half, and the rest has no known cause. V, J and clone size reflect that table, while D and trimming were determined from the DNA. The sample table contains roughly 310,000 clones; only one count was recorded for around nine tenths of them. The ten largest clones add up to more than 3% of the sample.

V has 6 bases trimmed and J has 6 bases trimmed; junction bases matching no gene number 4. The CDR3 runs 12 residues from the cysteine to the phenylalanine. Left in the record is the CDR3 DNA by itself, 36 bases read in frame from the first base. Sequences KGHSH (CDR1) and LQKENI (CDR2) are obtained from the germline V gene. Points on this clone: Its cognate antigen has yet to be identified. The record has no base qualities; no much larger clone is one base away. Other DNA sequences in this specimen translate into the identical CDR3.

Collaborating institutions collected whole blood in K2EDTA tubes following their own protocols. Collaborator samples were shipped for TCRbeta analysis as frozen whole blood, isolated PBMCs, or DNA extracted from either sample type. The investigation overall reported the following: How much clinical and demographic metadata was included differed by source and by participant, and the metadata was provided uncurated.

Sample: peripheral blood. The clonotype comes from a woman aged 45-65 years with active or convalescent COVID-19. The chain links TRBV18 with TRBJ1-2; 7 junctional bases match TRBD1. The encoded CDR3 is CASSRQGDGYTF. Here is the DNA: TGTGCCAGCTCCCGCCAGGGGGATGGCTACACCTTC.